Each of the 28 T cell receptor beta chains below was sequenced from the same sample in a study of blood T cell repertoires in COVID-19. Here immunoSEQ multiplex PCR was the method, and the copy in TCRdb shows in-frame clones only, minus some. The sample records about 150,000 clones, approximately 78% being singletons. The sequencing sample was made of peripheral blood. These receptors were obtained from a man aged 80 or over with acute or convalescent COVID-19.

The CDR3 sequence: CASSEAPQGAGELFF. CDR3 sequence (DNA): TGTGCCAGCAGTGAAGCGCCACAGGGGGCCGGGGAGCTGTTTTTT. This chain joins TRBV6-1 and TRBJ2-2, with 8 positions matching TRBD1. The junction had 3 bases not matched to a gene; V was cut back by 0 bases and J by 6 bases. This CDR3 comprises 15 residues. In germline, CDR1 is MNHNS, CDR2 SASEGT.

The rearrangement uses TRBV11-2 and TRBJ2-7; perhaps TRBD1 as D (6 bases). The CDR3 has 15 amino acids. Trimming took off 0 bases at V and 3 bases at J, with 12 bases between the two ends. CDR1 SGHAT and CDR2 FQNNGV come from the germline V gene. CDR3 loop: CASSLEGRGSYEQYV. CDR3 bases: TGTGCCAGCAGCTTAGAAGGCAGGGGAAGCTACGAGCAGTACGTC.

This chain connects TRBV2 to TRBJ1-4; tentative D call: TRBD1 (5 bases). From germline, CDR1 is SNHLY and CDR2 FYNNEI. This CDR3 comprises 13 residues. V dropped 10 bases and J dropped 5 bases, with 14 bases sitting between them. CDR3 DNA: TGTGCCACTAGACAGAACCCCAATGAAAAACTGTTTTTT. It translates to CATRQNPNEKLFF.

The CDR3 DNA reads as TGTGCCAGCAGCCAACGTGGACAGGGTGATCGCTACACCTTC. It yields the protein CASSQRGQGDRYTF. V is TRBV3-1 (or the pseudogene TRBV3-2) and J is TRBJ1-2, with TRBD1 matching over 8 bases. J was trimmed by 9 bases and V by 2 bases; bases with no gene match: 8. The CDR3 sequence is 14 residues long. Germline V gene lookup returns CDR1 LGHDT and CDR2 YNNKEL (reference sequence).

The chain links TRBV6-5 to TRBJ1-3; D uncertain. This CDR3 region has 15 residues. Trimming cost V 6 bases and J 4 bases, with 16 bases left between them. CDR1 MNHEY and CDR2 SVGAGI come from the germline V gene. CDR3 sequence reads: CASSSQAAGGNTIYF. In DNA form, the CDR3 reads TGTGCCAGCAGCAGCCAGGCCGCGGGAGGAAACACCATATATTTT.

Written as DNA, the CDR3 is TGCGCCCGGACTAGGGGGGCACCCTCTGGAAACACCATATATTTT. Translated: CARTRGAPSGNTIYF. The rearrangement joins TRBV23-1 to TRBJ1-3; D perhaps matches TRBD1 (6 bases). TRBV23-1 is an ORF; its function is uncertain. Trimming cost V 11 bases and J 0 bases, with 17 bases left between them. This CDR3 spans 15 amino acids.

The rearrangement uses TRBV19 and TRBJ1-2, with D tentatively TRBD1 (5 bases). The V gene lost 7 bases and the J gene lost 6 bases, with 15 bases spanning the gap. CDR1 LNHDA and CDR2 SQIVND come from the germline V gene (reference sequence). The CDR3 has 13 amino acids. CDR3 loop: CASTYQGQNGYTF. CDR3 in DNA: TGTGCCAGTACGTACCAGGGCCAGAATGGCTACACCTTC.

The chain has TRBV6-5 and TRBJ1-3; tentative D call: TRBD1 (6 bases). V shed 6 bases and J shed 6 bases, with 15 bases lying between them. Germline values: CDR1 MNHEY, CDR2 SVGAGI. There are 14 residues in the CDR3. CDR3 nucleotides: TGTGCCAGCAGCAGGGGTGGGTTGTCAAACACCATATATTTT. It codes for CASSRGGLSNTIYF.

The chain has TRBV27 and TRBJ1-1; D gene unclear. Germline CDR1 is MNHEY and CDR2 is SMNVEV (reference sequence). This CDR3 is 12 amino acids long. V lost 6 bases, J lost 6 bases, and 11 bases lay in between. The CDR3 nucleotides are TGTGCCAGCAGATTGGGAGGGTCTGAAGCTTTCTTT. As protein: CASRLGGSEAFF.

This clone appeared a few times. V usage is TRBV21-1 and J usage is TRBJ2-3; the D call of TRBD1 is as the table states it, not checked on the DNA. TRBV21-1 is a pseudogene segment. The CDR3 covers 13 residues. The CDR3 loop is CASSTTGSDTQYF. DNA for the CDR3: TGTGCCAGCAGCACCACAGGATCAGATACGCAGTATTTT.

The chain links TRBV5-3 to TRBJ2-2; TRBD2 matches at 13 bases. TRBV5-3 is an ORF; its function is uncertain. Trimming removed 5 bases from V and 4 bases from J; junction bases left unmatched: 8. The CDR3 runs 17 residues. The CDR3: CARRLAGGPLPTGELFF. CDR3 sequence (DNA): TGTGCCAGAAGACTAGCGGGGGGGCCTCTCCCCACCGGGGAGCTGTTTTTT.

The chain recombines TRBV11-2 with TRBJ1-5; no firm D call. This CDR3 has 15 amino acids. The germline CDR1 and CDR2 sequences are SGHAT and FQNNGV. Trimming removed 1 base at V and 1 base at J, with 8 bases between. The CDR3 DNA reads as TGTGCCAGCAGCTTAGGGGGAGCGAGCAATCAGCCCCAGCATTTT. Amino acid sequence: CASSLGGASNQPQHF.

Here the CDR3 DNA reads TGTGCCAGCAGCGTAGAGGTCGGAGGCTATGGCTACACCTTC. Amino acid sequence: CASSVEVGGYGYTF. This chain links TRBV9 with TRBJ1-2; D not certain. In germline, CDR1 is SGDLS, CDR2 YYNGEE. The CDR3 is 14 residues long. V dropped 0 bases and J dropped 4 bases, with 10 bases sitting between them. Together with reference TRBV9 and TRBJ1-2, the CDR3 gives the full variable domain: DSGVTQTPKHLITATGQRVTLRCSPRSGDLSVYWYQQSLDQGLQFLIQYYNGEERAKGNILERFSAQQFPDLHSELNLSSLELGDSALYFCASSVEVGGYGYTFGSGTRLTVV.

V gene TRBV28 combines with J gene TRBJ2-7, with a possible D match to TRBD1 (7 bases). Looked up from germline, CDR1 is MDHEN and CDR2 is SYDVKM. Trimming pared 0 bases from V and 7 bases from J, leaving 13 bases between. This CDR3 has 14 amino acids. CDR3 residues: CASSLWEGAGEQYV. CDR3 DNA: TGTGCCAGCAGTTTATGGGAGGGGGCGGGGGAGCAGTACGTC.

This clone occurred a few times. The rearrangement uses TRBV11-3 and TRBJ2-3, with 9 bases fitting TRBD2. The CDR3 has 15 residues. Germline trimming cut 5 bases from V and 4 bases from J; bases unmatched to any gene: 7. Germline loops: CDR1 SGHNT, CDR2 YENEEA. The CDR3 protein is CASSILSGGADTQYF. CDR3 sequence (DNA): TGTGCCAGCAGCATCCTTAGCGGGGGCGCAGATACGCAGTATTTT.

V is TRBV5-1 and J is TRBJ2-3, with TRBD2 matching 13 bases. Per germline, CDR1 SGHRS and CDR2 YFSETQ. With 4 bases clipped from V and 2 bases from J, the junction kept 4 bases outside the gene matches. The CDR3 is 16 residues long. CDR3 DNA: TGCGCCAGCAGCGCCGGACTAGCGGGGGCCACAGATACGCAGTATTTT. Encoded protein: CASSAGLAGATDTQYF. Full variable domain (remainder filled in from reference TRBV5-1 and TRBJ2-3): KAGVTQTPRYLIKTRGQQVTLSCSPISGHRSVSWYQQTPGQGLQFLFEYFSETQRNKGNFPGRFSGRQFSNSRSEMNVSTLELGDSALYLCASSAGLAGATDTQYFGPGTRLTVL.

The chain combines TRBV10-3 with TRBJ2-3; tentatively, D is TRBD2 (5 bases). V dropped 6 bases and J dropped 0 bases, with 7 bases sitting between them. The length of the CDR3 is 13 residues. The germline V gene encodes CDR1 ENHRY and CDR2 SYGVKD. The CDR3 loop reads CAIRGLSTDTQYF. The DNA for the CDR3 is TGTGCCATCAGAGGACTCAGCACAGATACGCAGTATTTT.

V and J are TRBV2 and TRBJ1-5; D is unclear. The CDR3 has 12 amino acids. V was clipped by 6 bases and J by 7 bases, with 10 bases between them. Germline V gives CDR1 SNHLY, CDR2 FYNNEI. The chain's CDR3 is CASSGVGQPQHF. DNA of the CDR3: TGTGCCAGCAGCGGGGTGGGCCAGCCCCAGCATTTT.

This chain joins TRBV29-1 and TRBJ1-1, with TRBD1 identical over 7 bases. Trimming cost V 8 bases and J 5 bases; bases outside gene matches: 11. Germline V gene sequence: CDR1 SQVTM, CDR2 ANQGSEA. This CDR3 is 13 amino acids long. The CDR3 coding sequence is TGCAGCCCCTACGGGAGGGGGCAGACTGAAGCTTTCTTT. Its protein product is CSPYGRGQTEAFF.

This chain joins TRBV18 and TRBJ1-3; D gene ambiguous. Germline V gives CDR1 KGHSH, CDR2 LQKENI. This CDR3 has 15 residues. V lost 0 bases and J lost 0, with 6 bases in between. CDR3 sequence reads: CASSPPHSSGNTIYF. CDR3 nucleotide sequence: TGTGCCAGCTCACCACCGCACTCCTCTGGAAACACCATATATTTT. The complete variable domain, with remaining parts taken from reference TRBV18 and TRBJ1-3, reads NAGVMQNPRHLVRRRGQEARLRCSPMKGHSHVYWYRQLPEEGLKFMVYLQKENIIDESGMPKERFSAEFPKEGPSILRIQQVVRGDSAAYFCASSPPHSSGNTIYFGEGSWLTVV.

The rearrangement links TRBV19 to TRBJ2-3; 8 bases are a match to TRBD2. There are 15 residues in the CDR3. The germline V gene has CDR1 LNHDA and CDR2 SQIVND (reference sequence). V shed 9 bases and J 3 bases; nucleotides not matched to a gene: 11. The CDR3, as DNA: TGTGCCAGCCTTGGGAGGGGCGGGGGGACAGATACGCAGTATTTT. It codes for CASLGRGGGTDTQYF.

The chain joins TRBV7-2 to TRBJ1-4; unclear D gene. V was cut by 0 bases and J by 4 bases, with 9 bases left in between. CDR1 is SGHTA, CDR2 FQGNSA, per germline. The CDR3 sequence is 15 residues long. The CDR3 reads CASSLATGINEKLFF. CDR3 DNA sequence: TGTGCCAGCAGCTTAGCGACGGGGATTAATGAAAAACTGTTTTTT.

The chain has TRBV5-1 and TRBJ2-5, with 12 positions matching TRBD2. Germline V gives CDR1 SGHRS, CDR2 YFSETQ. This CDR3 region has 16 residues. The V and J ends lost 3 bases and 2 bases, in that order; junction bases with no gene match: 5. The CDR3 loop reads CASSSSTSGGQETQYF. The CDR3 DNA follows: TGCGCCAGCAGCTCCTCGACTAGCGGGGGACAAGAGACCCAGTACTTC.

The rearrangement links TRBV19 to TRBJ2-3, with 12 bases lining up with TRBD2. CDR3 length: 15 amino acids. Trimming cost V 7 bases and J 7 bases; bases outside gene matches: 9. Germline assignment: CDR1 LNHDA and CDR2 SQIVND (reference sequence). This CDR3 reads CASNKVTSGRNTQYF. The CDR3 bases are TGTGCCAGTAATAAGGTTACTAGCGGGAGGAATACGCAGTATTTT.

The J gene is TRBJ2-1, the V gene TRBV7-9; 10 positions agree with TRBD1. Germline assignment: CDR1 SEHNR and CDR2 FQNEAQ (reference sequence). Trimming cost V 1 base and J 2 bases; bases outside gene matches: 2. The CDR3 runs 16 residues. The CDR3 DNA reads as TGTGCCAGCAGCTTAGATGGGACAGGGGCCTACAATGAGCAGTTCTTC. Protein sequence: CASSLDGTGAYNEQFF.

This clone was observed a few times. This chain's CDR3 is CASSAAGGPYEQYF. The DNA of the CDR3 is TGTGCCAGCAGCGCAGCGGGGGGGCCTTACGAGCAGTACTTC. The rearrangement links TRBV9 to TRBJ2-7; 10 bases map to TRBD2. J was trimmed by 4 bases and V by 3 bases; bases with no gene match: 4. The CDR3 runs 14 residues. CDR1 and CDR2 (germline): SGDLS, YYNGEE.

The chain uses TRBV5-1 and TRBJ2-3; possibly TRBD2 for D (7 bases). Deletions cut 2 bases from V and 4 bases from J, with 11 bases between. This CDR3 has 14 amino acids. Germline CDR1 and CDR2: SGHRS and YFSETQ. The CDR3 reads CASSFGGAADTQYF. The CDR3 DNA follows: TGCGCCAGCAGCTTTGGGGGGGCCGCAGATACGCAGTATTTT.

The rearrangement uses TRBV5-1 and TRBJ2-1; D not resolved. The CDR3 covers 12 residues. The V end was cut by 1 base, the J end by 6 bases, with 5 bases between. From germline, CDR1 is SGHRS and CDR2 YFSETQ. The CDR3 loop is CASSLPRNEQFF. CDR3 in DNA: TGCGCCAGCAGCTTGCCCCGCAATGAGCAGTTCTTC. Together with reference TRBV5-1 and TRBJ2-1, the CDR3 gives the full variable domain: KAGVTQTPRYLIKTRGQQVTLSCSPISGHRSVSWYQQTPGQGLQFLFEYFSETQRNKGNFPGRFSGRQFSNSRSEMNVSTLELGDSALYLCASSLPRNEQFFGPGTRLTVL.